The clone carrying this TCR beta chain was observed a few times. This sample was taken from a study of CD8+CD57+ T cells in acquired aplastic anemia. Sequencing involved patients with CD8+CD57+ cell expansion previously shown by flow cytometry. TCR beta VDJ and CDR3 profiling used genomic DNA as template. TCRdb ran MiXCR on the reads and lists one entry per CDR3 protein. The sample has approximately 120,000 distinct CDR3 sequences, almost 40% seen once. The origin of this receptor is a human donor with aplastic anemia. Sequencing was carried out using sorted CD4+, CD8+, or CD8+CD57+ T cells (not recorded which) from PBMCs.

The CDR3 loop reads CSVVVRVVNEQYF. The CDR3 coding sequence is TGCAGCGTTGTGGTCAGGGTGGTAAACGAGCAGTACTTC. J is TRBJ2-7 and V is TRBV29-1, with a weak D call TRBD1 (5 bases). CDR1 and CDR2 from the germline V gene are SQVTM and ANQGSEA. The CDR3 has 13 amino acids. V dropped 4 bases and J dropped 5 bases, with 15 bases sitting between them.